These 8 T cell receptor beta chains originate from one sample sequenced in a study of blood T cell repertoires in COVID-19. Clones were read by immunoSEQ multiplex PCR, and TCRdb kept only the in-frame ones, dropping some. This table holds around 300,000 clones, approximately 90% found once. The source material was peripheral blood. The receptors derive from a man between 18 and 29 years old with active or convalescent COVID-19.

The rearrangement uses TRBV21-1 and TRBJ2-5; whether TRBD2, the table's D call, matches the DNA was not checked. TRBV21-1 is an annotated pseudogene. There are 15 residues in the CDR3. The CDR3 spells CASSTSPRDLETQYF. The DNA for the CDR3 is TGTGCCAGCAGCACCTCCCCCCGGGACTTAGAGACCCAGTACTTC.

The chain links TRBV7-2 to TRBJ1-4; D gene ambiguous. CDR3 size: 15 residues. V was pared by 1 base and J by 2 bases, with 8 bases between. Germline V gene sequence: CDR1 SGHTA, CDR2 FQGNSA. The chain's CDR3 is CASSLVSGTNEKLFF. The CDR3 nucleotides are TGTGCCAGCAGCTTAGTATCGGGGACTAATGAAAAACTGTTTTTT.

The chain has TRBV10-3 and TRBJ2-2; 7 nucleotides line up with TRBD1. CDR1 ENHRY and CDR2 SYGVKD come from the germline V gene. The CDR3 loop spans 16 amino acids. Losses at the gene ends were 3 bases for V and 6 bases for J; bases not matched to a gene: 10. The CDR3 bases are TGTGCCATCAGTGATCCCAACAGGGGCGTATCCGGGGAGCTGTTTTTT. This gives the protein CAISDPNRGVSGELFF.

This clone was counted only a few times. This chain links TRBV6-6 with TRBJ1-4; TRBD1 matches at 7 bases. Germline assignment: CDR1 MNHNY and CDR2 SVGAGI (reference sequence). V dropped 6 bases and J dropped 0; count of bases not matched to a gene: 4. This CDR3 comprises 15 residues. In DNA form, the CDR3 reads TGTGCCAGCAGCGACAGGGACGCAACTAATGAAAAACTGTTTTTT. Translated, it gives CASSDRDATNEKLFF.

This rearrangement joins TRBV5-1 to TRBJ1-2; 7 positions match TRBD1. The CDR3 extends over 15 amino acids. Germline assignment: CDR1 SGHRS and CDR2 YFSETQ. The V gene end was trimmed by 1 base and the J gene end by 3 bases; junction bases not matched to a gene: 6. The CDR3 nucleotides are TGCGCCAGCAGCTTGAGGACAGGTCTCTACTATGGCTACACCTTC. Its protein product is CASSLRTGLYYGYTF.

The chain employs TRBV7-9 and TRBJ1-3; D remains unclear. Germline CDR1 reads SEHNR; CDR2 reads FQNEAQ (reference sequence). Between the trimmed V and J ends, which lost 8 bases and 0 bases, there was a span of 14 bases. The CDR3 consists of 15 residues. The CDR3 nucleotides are TGTGCCAGCCGCCCCCCAGGATTCTCTGGAAACACCATATATTTT. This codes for CASRPPGFSGNTIYF.

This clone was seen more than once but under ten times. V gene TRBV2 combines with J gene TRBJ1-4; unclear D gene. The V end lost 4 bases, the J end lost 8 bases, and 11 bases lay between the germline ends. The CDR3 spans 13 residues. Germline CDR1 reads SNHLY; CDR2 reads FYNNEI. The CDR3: CASSARFGEKLFF. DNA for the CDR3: TGTGCCAGCAGTGCCAGGTTTGGGGAAAAACTGTTTTTT.

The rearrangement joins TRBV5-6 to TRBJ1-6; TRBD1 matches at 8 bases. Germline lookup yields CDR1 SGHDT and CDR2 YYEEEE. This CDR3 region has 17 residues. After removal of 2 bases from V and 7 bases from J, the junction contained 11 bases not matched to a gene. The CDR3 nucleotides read TGTGCCAGCAGCTTTACGGCGGGGACAGGAAGAAATTCACCCCTCCACTTT. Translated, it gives CASSFTAGTGRNSPLHF.